The 17 T cell receptor beta chains below were found in one sample sequenced in a study of PD-L1 blockade in urothelial cancer. Produced via immunoSEQ multiplex PCR; TCRdb's table is partial and in-frame only. The repertoire holds some 50,000 clones, with under 85% as singletons. The time point denotes: peripheral blood 6 weeks after treatment start. The sequences come from PBMCs, collected around atezolizumab (anti-PD-L1) treatment. The receptor set was obtained from a man aged 50 to 59 with urothelial cancer.

V gene TRBV19 combines with J gene TRBJ1-6, with TRBD1 matching over 7 bases. CDR1 and CDR2 from the germline V gene are LNHDA and SQIVND (reference sequence). J was trimmed by 5 bases and V by 9 bases; bases with no gene match: 10. CDR3 length equals 15 residues. The DNA of the CDR3 is TGTGCCAGCACCCCGGGACAGCTACATAATTCACCCCTCCACTTT. Protein sequence: CASTPGQLHNSPLHF.

The chain links TRBV5-6 to TRBJ2-7, with D possibly TRBD2 on 6 matching bases. The CDR3 length is 14 residues. The germline V and J ends were trimmed by 2 bases and 3 bases, with 12 bases remaining between them. The germline CDR1 and CDR2 sequences are SGHDT and YYEEEE. This chain's CDR3 is CASSFGGNLYEQYF. The DNA of the CDR3 is TGTGCCAGCAGCTTCGGAGGGAATCTCTACGAGCAGTACTTC.

The rearrangement links TRBV6-1 to TRBJ2-7, with D possibly matching TRBD2 (6 bases). The CDR3 is 14 amino acids. V was shortened by 7 bases and J by 3 bases, with 16 bases between the two germline ends. Germline loops: CDR1 MNHNS, CDR2 SASEGT. CDR3 DNA: TGTGCCAGCACCGAGGGGAGGATTCGCTACGAGCAGTACTTC. Protein: CASTEGRIRYEQYF.

This clone came up once. The chain joins TRBV4-3 to TRBJ1-5; D not certain. The CDR3 contains 14 residues. The germline gives CDR1 LGHNA, CDR2 YSLEER. Trimming left V 7 bases short and J 4 bases short, with 14 bases between. The CDR3 region has the DNA TGCGCCAGCATACCCCCAACCAGAAATCAGCCCCAGCATTTT. Translation: CASIPPTRNQPQHF.

CDR3 amino acids: CASSYREAGFSYEQYF. In DNA, the CDR3 is TGTGCCAGCAGTTACAGGGAAGCGGGCTTCTCCTACGAGCAGTACTTC. The V gene is TRBV6-5, the J gene TRBJ2-7, with D perhaps TRBD2 (6 bases). The CDR3 extends over 16 amino acids. V was clipped by 2 bases and J by 0 bases, with 14 bases between them. From germline, CDR1 is MNHEY and CDR2 SVGAGI.

V usage is TRBV5-1 and J usage is TRBJ2-7; D is unresolved. The CDR3 is 14 residues long. The V end was cut by 0 bases, the J end by 1 base, with 8 bases between. The germline V gene encodes CDR1 SGHRS and CDR2 YFSETQ. The CDR3 DNA follows: TGCGCCAGCAGCTTGGTCCAAACATCCTACGAGCAGTACTTC. Residues: CASSLVQTSYEQYF.

The chain couples TRBV2 to TRBJ1-5; 8 bases line up with TRBD1. CDR1 and CDR2 from the germline V gene are SNHLY and FYNNEI. This CDR3 has 15 amino acids. J was trimmed by 4 bases and V by 3 bases; bases with no gene match: 5. The CDR3 here is CASSDRGRINQPQHF. CDR3 nucleotide sequence: TGTGCCAGCAGTGACAGGGGGCGGATTAATCAGCCCCAGCATTTT.

The rearrangement uses TRBV11-2 and TRBJ2-5; 8 bases are a match to TRBD1. Looked up from germline, CDR1 is SGHAT and CDR2 is FQNNGV. V shed 4 bases, J shed 1 base, and the junction held 2 bases outside the gene matches. The CDR3 runs to 14 residues. CDR3 sequence: CASSSGQGQETQYF. For the CDR3, the DNA is TGTGCCAGCAGCTCTGGACAGGGCCAAGAGACCCAGTACTTC.

The chain has TRBV4-3 and TRBJ2-1; 7 bases line up with TRBD2. The J segment lost 9 bases and the V segment lost 4 bases, leaving 3 bases of the junction unmatched. The CDR3 runs to 12 residues. Germline V gene lookup returns CDR1 LGHNA and CDR2 YSLEER. The CDR3, as DNA: TGCGCCAGCAGCCCCTCGGGGGGTGAGCAGTTCTTC. Translation gives CASSPSGGEQFF.

The rearrangement links TRBV5-1 to TRBJ1-2; a weak D match, TRBD1 (6 bases). Germline lookup yields CDR1 SGHRS and CDR2 YFSETQ. There are 14 residues in the CDR3. Trimming cost V 4 bases and J 7 bases, with 17 bases left between them. CDR3 residues: CASSHLAGAGGYTF. CDR3 bases: TGCGCCAGCAGCCACCTTGCGGGGGCGGGTGGCTACACCTTC.

This sequence joins TRBV11-2 and TRBJ2-7, with 9 nucleotides matching TRBD2. Germline V gene lookup returns CDR1 SGHAT and CDR2 FQNNGV. The CDR3 totals 17 residues. V lost 1 base and J lost 7; bases outside the gene matches: 14. The CDR3 region has the DNA TGTGCCAGCAGCTTAGTTGGTAGCGGGAGCTGGGTGGGGGAGCAGTACTTC. Translated, it gives CASSLVGSGSWVGEQYF.

This clone was observed a few times. The genes are TRBV6-1 and TRBJ1-5; 8 nucleotides match TRBD1. The CDR3 extends over 15 amino acids. Trimming removed 7 bases from V and 2 bases from J; junction bases left unmatched: 7. CDR1 is MNHNS, CDR2 SASEGT, per germline. CDR3 sequence (DNA): TGTGCCAGCACCCGGACAGGGTCGGGCAATCAGCCCCAGCATTTT. Protein: CASTRTGSGNQPQHF.

V usage is TRBV28 and J usage is TRBJ2-2; a weak D match, TRBD2 (6 bases). Germline assignment: CDR1 MDHEN and CDR2 SYDVKM. V dropped 5 bases and J dropped 6 bases, with 16 bases sitting between them. CDR3 length: 15 amino acids. CDR3 protein: CASSENGRRAGELFF. Written as DNA, the CDR3 is TGTGCCAGCAGTGAAAACGGGAGAAGGGCCGGGGAGCTGTTTTTT.

This chain connects TRBV4-3 to TRBJ2-7; the match to TRBD1 covers 10 bases. V gave up 6 bases and J gave up 1 base; unmatched junction bases: 3. CDR3 size: 14 residues. Germline CDR1 and CDR2: LGHNA and YSLEER. The CDR3 DNA is TGCGCCAGCAGTGGGACAGGGGATTCCTACGAGCAGTACTTC. Its translation: CASSGTGDSYEQYF.

V is TRBV15 and J is TRBJ1-4; weak D call: TRBD1 (5 bases). This CDR3 region has 16 residues. Trimming left V 3 bases short and J 7 bases short, with 18 bases between. CDR1 LNHNV and CDR2 YYDKDF come from the germline V gene (reference sequence). CDR3 amino acids: CATSSQRPAGIEKLFF. As DNA, the CDR3 is TGTGCCACCAGCAGTCAACGCCCAGCAGGGATTGAAAAACTGTTTTTT.

This chain joins TRBV11-2 and TRBJ2-2, with a tentative D call TRBD1 (7 bases). The germline V and J ends were trimmed by 1 base and 5 bases, with 8 bases remaining between them. Germline V gives CDR1 SGHAT, CDR2 FQNNGV. This CDR3 is built from 14 residues. The CDR3 region is CASSLAGGTGELFF. The CDR3 DNA follows: TGTGCCAGCAGCTTAGCAGGGGGGACCGGGGAGCTGTTTTTT.

V gene TRBV6-6 combines with J gene TRBJ1-1, with 7 bases that match TRBD1. The CDR3 has 14 amino acids. Germline CDR1 and CDR2: MNHNY and SVGAGI (reference sequence). Trimming removed 6 bases from V and 4 bases from J; junction bases left unmatched: 8. Written as DNA, the CDR3 is TGTGCCAGCAGAACGACAGGGCGGCGCACTGAAGCTTTCTTT. It yields the protein CASRTTGRRTEAFF.